The sequence of this TCR beta chain was determined in a study of blood T cells in healthy people across ages. Study-level points and caveats: As age increased, TCR beta diversity per million T cells fell in a roughly linear fashion. More naive CD4+ cells and higher diversity were found in long-lived than in aged donors. Researchers report that TCR beta diversity correlated strongly with naive T cell percentage.

The germline gives CDR1 MNHEY, CDR2 SVGAGI. The CDR3 is 11 amino acids. V was clipped by 6 bases and J by 7 bases, with 9 bases between them. Points on this clonotype: The antigen is unknown.

In each sample, at least 6 million PBMCs were isolated. For the second PCR, which ran for about 7 to 11 cycles, a sample-barcoded 5' primer and a J-beta primer mix were used. TCRdb reanalysed the 5' RACE reads using MiXCR and keeps one entry per CDR3 protein. The sample shows 500,000 to 600,000 distinct CDR3 sequences, approximately 30% of them seen only once. V usage is TRBV6-5 and J usage is TRBJ1-1; a weak D match, TRBD1 (6 bases). This sequence was found in a woman between 70 and 85 years old in good health. Sequenced material: blood. In DNA, the CDR3 is TGTGCCAGCAGAGGACAGCTTGAAGCTTTCTTT. Translated, it gives CASRGQLEAFF.